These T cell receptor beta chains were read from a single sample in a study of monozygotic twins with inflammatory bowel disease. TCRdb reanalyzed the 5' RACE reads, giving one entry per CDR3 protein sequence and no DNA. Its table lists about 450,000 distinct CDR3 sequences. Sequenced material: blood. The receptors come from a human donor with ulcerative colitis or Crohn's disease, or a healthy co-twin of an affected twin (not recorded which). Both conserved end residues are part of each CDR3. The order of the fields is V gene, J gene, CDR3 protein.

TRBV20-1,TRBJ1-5,CSAPTGRNQPQHF
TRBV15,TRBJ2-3,CATSRGSTDTQYF
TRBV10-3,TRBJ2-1,CAISVGVAGGSEQFF
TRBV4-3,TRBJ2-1,CASSQEREGPNEQFF
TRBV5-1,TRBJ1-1,CASSLANPGNTEAFF
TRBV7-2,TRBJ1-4,CASREGNEKLFF
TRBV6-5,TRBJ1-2,CASSYIGLRYGYTF
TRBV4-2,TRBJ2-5,CASSQGQEFQETQYF
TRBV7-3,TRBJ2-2,CASSLGAGAVTGELFF
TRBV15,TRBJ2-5,CATSRGDTQETQYF
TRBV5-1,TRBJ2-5,CASSFPGQETQYF